This T cell receptor (beta chain) was obtained from a study of control samples from healthy donors and cancer patients. V was pared by 3 bases and J by 0 bases, with 14 bases between. Germline CDR1 reads GTSNPN; CDR2 reads SVGIG (reference sequence). The CDR3 contains 15 residues. Measured with immunoSEQ multiplex PCR; TCRdb has only the in-frame clones, and not every one. The data show approximately 110,000 clones, with about four fifths seen just once and about 12% held by the top ten. Sequencing was performed on blood. This receptor was taken from a woman aged 45-59 years in good health. V usage is TRBV30 and J usage is TRBJ1-1; the D is unclear. The CDR3 bases are TGTGCCTGGAGGGTCTCAGGCCTAATGAACACTGAAGCTTTCTTT. Its protein product is CAWRVSGLMNTEAFF.